Sequencing of this T cell receptor beta chain was carried out in a study of CD8 T cells in Susac syndrome. The study's findings and limits: In Susac syndrome, CD4+ T cell repertoires lacked any clonal expansion.

When the RNA was reverse transcribed, random hexamers were used with an input of roughly 0.45 to 1 ug. Amplification of TCR beta CDR3 used immunoSEQ multiplex PCR across 54 Vbeta and 13 Jbeta. TCRdb called the immunoSEQ multiplex PCR reads again in MiXCR, with one record for every CDR3 protein. The sample carries under 200,000 distinct CDR3 sequences, almost 96% recorded once. As concerns this clonotype: Its antigen remains unidentified.

The CDR3 is made up of 15 amino acids. V was cut by 2 bases and J by 0 bases, with 8 bases left in between. Germline assignment: CDR1 KGHDR and CDR2 SFDVKD. This clonotype originated in a human donor with Susac syndrome. The chain couples TRBV24-1 to TRBJ2-3; no clear D gene. Material for sequencing was CD4+ T cells from PBMCs. The CDR3 DNA is TGTGCCACCAGTGATTCCGCTACTAGCACAGATACGCAGTATTTT. Its translation is CATSDSATSTDTQYF.